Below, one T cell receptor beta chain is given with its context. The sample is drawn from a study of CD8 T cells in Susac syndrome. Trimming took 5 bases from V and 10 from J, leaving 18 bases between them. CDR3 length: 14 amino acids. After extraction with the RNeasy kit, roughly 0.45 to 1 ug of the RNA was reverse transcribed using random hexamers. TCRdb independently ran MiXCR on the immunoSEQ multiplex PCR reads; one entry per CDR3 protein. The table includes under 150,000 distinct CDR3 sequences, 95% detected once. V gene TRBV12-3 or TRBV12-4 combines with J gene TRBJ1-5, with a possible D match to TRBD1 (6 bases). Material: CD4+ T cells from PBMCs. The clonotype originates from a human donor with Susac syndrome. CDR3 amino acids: CASSPGGGADPQHF. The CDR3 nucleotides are TGTGCCAGCAGTCCTGGGGGGGGCGCGGACCCCCAGCATTTT.